This T cell receptor (beta chain) was retrieved from a study of OX40 agonist ivuxolimab in advanced cancers. Study at large: Patients undergoing dose escalation presented with hepatocellular carcinoma, melanoma, renal cell or head and neck cancer.

The CDR3 extends over 15 amino acids. V lost 3 bases, J lost 2 bases, and 11 bases lay in between. The germline V gene has CDR1 SEHNR and CDR2 FQNEAQ (reference sequence). The protocol was immunoSEQ multiplex PCR, while the TCRdb copy is restricted to in-frame clones and leaves out a portion. The sample carries around 37,000 clones, roughly 83% recorded once. Study results and limitations: In the 0.1 to 3.0 mg/kg range, CD4+ and CD8+ blood T cells had expanded clonally by week 6.

As concerns this clone: The antigen is unknown.

Specimen: CD4+ or CD8+ T cells sorted from blood, collected in a trial of the OX40 agonist ivuxolimab. The sequence was collected from an adult with an advanced solid tumor such as melanoma, head and neck, liver or kidney cancer. The V call is TRBV7-9, the J call TRBJ2-1, with D unclear. The CDR3 DNA reads TGTGCCAGCAGCTTGGGTACAACGGCCTACAATGAGCAGTTCTTC. Translating it yields CASSLGTTAYNEQFF.